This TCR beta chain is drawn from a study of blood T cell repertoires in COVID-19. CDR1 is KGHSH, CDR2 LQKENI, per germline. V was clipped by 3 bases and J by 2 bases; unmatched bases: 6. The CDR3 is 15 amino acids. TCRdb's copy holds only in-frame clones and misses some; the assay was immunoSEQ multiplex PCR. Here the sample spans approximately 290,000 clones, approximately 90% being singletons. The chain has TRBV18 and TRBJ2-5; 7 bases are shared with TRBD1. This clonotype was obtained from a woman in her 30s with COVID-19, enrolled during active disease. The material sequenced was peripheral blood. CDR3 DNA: TGTGCCAGCTCACCCTCCAGACAGGGACAAGAGACCCAGTACTTC. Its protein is CASSPSRQGQETQYF.